A single sample is the source of the 9 T cell receptor beta chains below, sequenced in a study of T cells in localized non-small cell lung cancer (dated by TCRdb to about 2020). Library method: the immunoSEQ multiplex PCR assay. Not all clones reach the TCRdb copy of this immuneACCESS table, which keeps in-frame sequences only. Checked studies attribute under half of the gap to unresolved V genes and leave the rest unexplained. Across this sample there are roughly 1,800 clones, with roughly 21% seen only once. Around a fifth of the sample comes from the top ten. The input for sequencing was normal lung tissue next to the tumor, taken before any cancer treatment. The receptor source for this set is a woman aged 35 to 70 with stage I lung adenocarcinoma.

This clone is labeled as medium-sized. The chain employs TRBV11-3 and TRBJ1-2; D is ambiguous. This CDR3 is 14 amino acids long. V was trimmed by 1 base and J by 4 bases, leaving 10 bases between them. CDR1 is SGHNT, CDR2 YENEEA, per germline. In DNA form, the CDR3 reads TGTGCCAGCAGCTTAGGGTCGGCCGGCTATGGCTACACCTTC. This codes for CASSLGSAGYGYTF.

This clone was counted only a few times. This chain connects TRBV15 to TRBJ1-1; unclear D gene. Trimming removed 0 bases from V and 4 bases from J, with 12 bases in between. This CDR3 has 15 amino acids. Germline V gene sequence: CDR1 LNHNV, CDR2 YYDKDF (reference sequence). The CDR3 region has the DNA TGTGCCACCAGCAGAGAGGAGGGTTCGGCCACTGAAGCTTTCTTT. It translates to CATSREEGSATEAFF.

This clone came up a few times. The chain couples TRBV6-8 to TRBJ1-2; D perhaps matches TRBD1 (6 bases). The CDR3 contains 16 residues. V was pared by 0 bases and J by 1 base, with 12 bases between. Germline V lookup: CDR1 MNHGY, CDR2 SAAAGT. This CDR3 reads CASSYSTRGGNYGYTF. The DNA of the CDR3 is TGTGCCAGCAGTTACTCGACCAGGGGAGGTAACTATGGCTACACCTTC.

This clone is large in the sample. The chain combines TRBV19 with TRBJ1-5; D remains ambiguous. This CDR3 is built from 12 residues. CDR1 LNHDA and CDR2 SQIVND come from the germline V gene (reference sequence). V was trimmed by 6 bases and J by 0 bases, leaving 3 bases between them. The CDR3 sequence: CASRHSNQPQHF. CDR3 coding DNA: TGTGCCAGTAGGCATAGCAATCAGCCCCAGCATTTT.

The chain joins TRBV1 to TRBJ2-1. TRBV1 is termed a pseudogene. The CDR3 length is 12 residues. The chain's CDR3 is CASSRGDNEQFF. The CDR3, as DNA: TGCGCCAGCAGCCGAGGGGACAATGAGCAGTTCTTC.

This clone was detected a few times. The chain joins TRBV6-8 to TRBJ2-2; D is unclear. CDR3 length: 14 residues. Germline V gene data show CDR1 as MNHGY and CDR2 as SAAAGT. V was clipped by 6 bases and J by 4 bases, with 12 bases between them. Here the CDR3 DNA reads TGTGCCAGCAGCCCCCTTCTGAGCACCGGGGAGCTGTTTTTT. Protein product: CASSPLLSTGELFF.

This clone occurred many times. This chain joins TRBV11-3 and TRBJ2-5; either TRBD1 or TRBD2 may fit D (5 bases each). Germline CDR1 is SGHNT and CDR2 is YENEEA. The V and J ends lost 5 bases and 1 base respectively, with 11 bases between them. The CDR3 runs to 14 residues. The CDR3 loop reads CASSASGTQETQYF. CDR3 in DNA: TGTGCCAGCAGCGCCTCCGGGACCCAAGAGACCCAGTACTTC. Complete variable domain (other parts from reference TRBV11-3 and TRBJ2-5): EAGVVQSPRYKIIEKKQPVAFWCNPISGHNTLYWYLQNLGQGPELLIRYENEEAVDDSQLPKDRFSAERLKGVDSTLKIQPAELGDSAVYLCASSASGTQETQYFGPGTRLLVL.

J is TRBJ1-6 and V is TRBV11-3, with 7 bases identical to TRBD1. The CDR3 is made up of 14 amino acids. Germline CDR1 and CDR2: SGHNT and YENEEA. With V trimmed by 7 bases and J by 9 bases, 9 bases remained unmatched. This chain's CDR3 is CASTRTGQSSPLHF. The DNA of the CDR3 is TGTGCCAGCACCCGGACGGGACAGAGTTCACCCCTCCACTTT.

Only a few counts were recorded for this clone. This chain connects TRBV6-8 to TRBJ2-7; 8 bases line up with TRBD1. Germline V gives CDR1 MNHGY, CDR2 SAAAGT. The CDR3 consists of 16 residues. V shed 5 bases, J shed 2 bases, and the junction held 11 bases outside the gene matches. The CDR3 is CASSVRTGNAPYEQYF. CDR3 bases: TGTGCCAGCAGTGTCCGGACAGGGAATGCACCCTACGAGCAGTACTTC.